This record covers a single T cell receptor beta chain. Its antigen is undetermined. The table came from immunoSEQ multiplex PCR; TCRdb's copy has only in-frame clones and leaves some out. This sample has approximately 10,000 clones; about 93% occur once, and the top ten carry approximately 9.7%. The data belong to a study of PD-1 blockade in mismatch repair-deficient tumors. Time point here: approximately 10-day in vitro stimulation with candidate neoantigen peptide 3. Mismatch repair deficiency was confirmed in all patients, by PCR or immunohistochemistry. About 7 ELISpot-reactive neoantigen peptides each drove an approximately ten-day in vitro stimulation. Germline CDR1 KGHSH, CDR2 LQKENI. This CDR3 comprises 14 residues. The trim removed 3 bases at V and 2 bases at J, leaving 1 base unmatched. Findings and limits, study-wide: Approximately 150 unique blood TCRs came from expansion to three of seven peptides.

The chain links TRBV18 to TRBJ1-5, with 7 bases fitting TRBD1. The sample was cells cultured in vitro, taken from a patient treated with pembrolizumab. The sequence came from an adult with mismatch repair-deficient cancer. The CDR3 region is CASSPQGGNQPQHF. CDR3 in DNA: TGTGCCAGCTCACCTCAGGGGGGCAATCAGCCCCAGCATTTT.